This TCR beta chain stems from a study of blood T cell repertoires in COVID-19. Study at large: T cells, B-cell-depleted T cells, or PBMCs supplied cDNA or gDNA.

Here immunoSEQ multiplex PCR was the method, and the copy in TCRdb shows in-frame clones only, minus some. The profile shows approximately 480,000 clones, approximately 86% of them singletons. Per the germline V gene, CDR1 is SGHRS and CDR2 is YFSETQ. This CDR3 comprises 15 residues. Deletions cut 0 bases from V and 5 bases from J, with 14 bases between. Participants were aged about 18 to 90 years from 24 US areas. This chain uses TRBV5-1 with TRBJ2-5, with a tentative D call TRBD2 (6 bases). This receptor was identified in a woman aged 18-35 years who had recovered from COVID-19. Sequencing used PBMCs or T cells enriched from blood (not recorded which). CDR3 nucleotide sequence: TGCGCCAGCAGCTTGGCCCCCCGAGGAGGGGAGACCCAGTACTTC. It specifies CASSLAPRGGETQYF.